Listed here are 30 T cell receptor beta chains from one sample, sequenced in a study of T-cell memory formation after mild COVID-19. One entry per CDR3 protein results from TCRdb running MiXCR on the 5' RACE reads. The table has 250,000 to 350,000 distinct CDR3 sequences, roughly a fifth seen once. The sample was PBMCs or a T cell subset sorted from them (not recorded which). The origin of the receptors is a young man who had mild COVID-19 (a few samples of this study predate the infection). Cell type and time point are not known.

This chain uses TRBV5-1 with TRBJ2-5; no definite D call. The CDR3 is 15 amino acids. Germline V gene data show CDR1 as SGHRS and CDR2 as YFSETQ. Trimming removed 0 bases from V and 5 bases from J, with 14 bases in between. CDR3 residues: CASSLVDSGWETQYF. The CDR3 coding sequence is TGCGCCAGCAGCTTGGTCGACTCCGGGTGGGAGACCCAGTACTTC.

The CDR3 nucleotides are TGTGCCAGCAGCCCTGGACAGGGGCCCTACGAGCAGTACGTC. The encoded protein is CASSPGQGPYEQYV. This rearrangement joins TRBV5-6 to TRBJ2-7; TRBD1 matches at 9 bases. Trimming at V came to 4 bases and at J to 2 bases, leaving 4 bases not matched to a gene. The CDR3 length is 14 residues. The germline V gene has CDR1 SGHDT and CDR2 YYEEEE.

The chain uses TRBV7-9 and TRBJ2-7, with D maybe TRBD1 (6 bases). Germline V lookup: CDR1 SEHNR, CDR2 FQNEAQ (reference sequence). The CDR3 extends over 13 amino acids. The V gene lost 2 bases and the J gene lost 4 bases, with 9 bases spanning the gap. Here the CDR3 reads CASSLTGRYEQYF. The DNA of the CDR3 is TGTGCCAGCAGCTTAACAGGGAGATACGAGCAGTACTTC.

CDR3 protein: CASSTGQAGSSYEQYF. The CDR3 DNA sequence: TGTGCCAGCAGCACAGGACAGGCGGGAAGCTCCTACGAGCAGTACTTC. The chain has TRBV5-5 and TRBJ2-7; D is perhaps TRBD1 (7 bases). The V and J ends lost 4 bases and 0 bases respectively, with 17 bases between them. Germline V gene data show CDR1 as SGHKS and CDR2 as YYEKEE (reference sequence). The CDR3 is 16 residues long.

This clonotype was recorded a few times. V is TRBV5-1 and J is TRBJ1-1; maybe TRBD1 (5 bases). The germline CDR1 and CDR2 sequences are SGHRS and YFSETQ. The CDR3 runs 13 residues. Trimming pared 1 base from V and 6 bases from J, leaving 10 bases between. CDR3 coding DNA: TGCGCCAGCAGCTTGATGTGGGGGTCTGAAGCTTTCTTT. Translation gives CASSLMWGSEAFF. The full variable domain, with the rest looked up from reference TRBV5-1 and TRBJ1-1, is KAGVTQTPRYLIKTRGQQVTLSCSPISGHRSVSWYQQTPGQGLQFLFEYFSETQRNKGNFPGRFSGRQFSNSRSEMNVSTLELGDSALYLCASSLMWGSEAFFGQGTRLTVV.

This clonotype was seen a few times. This sequence joins TRBV6-1 and TRBJ1-4; the D gene is possibly TRBD1 (5 bases). The V and J ends lost 6 bases and 0 bases respectively, with 20 bases between them. The CDR3 covers 18 residues. In germline, CDR1 is MNHNS, CDR2 SASEGT. Here the CDR3 reads CASSGKFGALATNEKLFF. The CDR3 DNA reads as TGTGCCAGCAGCGGAAAATTTGGGGCGTTGGCAACTAATGAAAAACTGTTTTTT.

Many counts were recorded for this clonotype. In nucleotides, the CDR3 is TGTGCCAGCAGCCAGAATGAAGGTTTGACCCTCCACTTT. Translating it yields CASSQNEGLTLHF. The V and J genes are TRBV3-1 and TRBJ1-6; D gene unclear. V was cut by 3 bases and J by 14 bases, with 14 bases left in between. Germline V gene sequence: CDR1 LGHDT, CDR2 YNNKEL (reference sequence). The CDR3 sequence is 13 residues long.

This clonotype was seen a handful of times. The chain is built from TRBV9 and TRBJ1-1, with D possibly matching TRBD1 (5 bases). V shed 7 bases and J shed 2 bases, with 12 bases lying between them. Per the germline V gene, CDR1 is SGDLS and CDR2 is YYNGEE. The CDR3 covers 13 residues. Written as DNA, the CDR3 is TGTGCCAGCTCGACTACAGGCAACACTGAAGCTTTCTTT. Residues: CASSTTGNTEAFF. Variable domain in full (rest from reference TRBV9 and TRBJ1-1): DSGVTQTPKHLITATGQRVTLRCSPRSGDLSVYWYQQSLDQGLQFLIQYYNGEERAKGNILERFSAQQFPDLHSELNLSSLELGDSALYFCASSTTGNTEAFFGQGTRLTVV.

The chain uses TRBV4-2 and TRBJ2-5; D is perhaps TRBD2 (5 bases). The germline V and J ends were trimmed by 1 base and 2 bases, with 11 bases remaining between them. CDR1 is LGHNA, CDR2 YNFKEQ, per germline. This CDR3 spans 15 amino acids. The CDR3 bases are TGTGCCAGCAGCCAAGGGACGACTACACAAGAGACCCAGTACTTC. The encoded protein is CASSQGTTTQETQYF.

The J gene is TRBJ1-1, the V gene TRBV4-3; D gene uncertain. V gave up 2 bases and J gave up 4 bases, with 5 bases separating them. Germline V CDR1 and CDR2: LGHNA, YSLEER. The CDR3 runs to 12 residues. The CDR3 region has the DNA TGCGCCAGCAGCCAACGGGGCACTGAAGCTTTCTTT. Translating it yields CASSQRGTEAFF.

The chain is built from TRBV11-2 and TRBJ1-1; D uncertain. The CDR3 loop spans 13 amino acids. CDR1 is SGHAT and CDR2 is FQNNGV in the germline V gene. V was clipped by 1 base and J by 3 bases, with 6 bases between them. CDR3 loop: CASSLGEYTEAFF. DNA for the CDR3: TGTGCCAGCAGCTTAGGAGAATACACTGAAGCTTTCTTT.

The CDR3 spells CASSHDGLSSYEQYF. The CDR3 DNA is TGTGCCAGCAGCCATGACGGCCTAAGCTCCTACGAGCAGTACTTC. This chain uses TRBV6-5 with TRBJ2-7; the D is unclear. CDR1 MNHEY and CDR2 SVGAGI come from the germline V gene. This CDR3 spans 15 amino acids. Trimming pared 6 bases from V and 0 bases from J, leaving 15 bases between.

This clonotype occurred a few times. The chain joins TRBV7-8 to TRBJ2-5; D is possibly TRBD2 (6 bases). The CDR3 length is 16 residues. With 4 bases removed from V and 4 bases from J, the gap between germline ends came to 19 bases. Germline loops: CDR1 SGHVS, CDR2 FQNEAQ. The CDR3 loop reads CASSSLVVRRAETQYF. The CDR3 coding sequence is TGTGCCAGCAGCTCCCTCGTAGTTAGGAGGGCAGAGACCCAGTACTTC.

This clonotype was detected a few times. The chain couples TRBV7-9 to TRBJ2-1; D is undetermined. The germline V and J ends were trimmed by 5 bases and 6 bases, with 8 bases remaining between them. Germline CDR1 is SEHNR and CDR2 is FQNEAQ (reference sequence). The CDR3 spans 12 residues. The CDR3 bases are TGTGCCAGCAGCCTACCCATCAATGAGCAGTTCTTC. It yields the protein CASSLPINEQFF.

The sample holds a few counts of this clonotype. V and J are TRBV18 and TRBJ2-7; TRBD1 matches 7 bases. Trimming took 3 bases from V and 4 from J; bases not matched to a gene: 3. In germline, CDR1 is KGHSH, CDR2 LQKENI. The CDR3 totals 13 residues. The CDR3 sequence: CASSPYRGYEQYV. The CDR3, as DNA: TGTGCCAGCTCACCTTACAGGGGATACGAGCAGTACGTC.

V usage is TRBV28 and J usage is TRBJ2-5; TRBD2 aligns across 8 bases. V was clipped by 4 bases and J by 6 bases; unmatched bases: 7. This CDR3 is built from 14 residues. Germline CDR1 reads MDHEN; CDR2 reads SYDVKM. CDR3: CASSSLAGGKTQYF. CDR3 nucleotides: TGTGCCAGCAGTTCCCTGGCGGGGGGAAAGACCCAGTACTTC.

This clonotype was counted only a few times. The chain joins TRBV4-1 to TRBJ2-3; D is possibly TRBD1 or TRBD2 (5 bases each). Germline V CDR1 and CDR2: MGHRA, YSYEKL. V lost 3 bases, J lost 0 bases, and 10 bases lay in between. This CDR3 spans 15 amino acids. The CDR3 DNA is TGCGCCAGCAGCCAGACGGGACGGAGCACAGATACGCAGTATTTT. Translated, it gives CASSQTGRSTDTQYF.

In this sample, this clonotype turned up many times. The V call is TRBV7-2, the J call TRBJ2-1; 7 bases are a match to TRBD2. This CDR3 comprises 11 residues. J gave up 15 bases and V 3 bases, and 5 bases lay outside the gene matches. The germline CDR1 and CDR2 sequences are SGHTA and FQGNSA. The CDR3 loop reads CASSFLAVLFF. CDR3 DNA sequence: TGTGCCAGCAGCTTTCTAGCGGTATTGTTCTTC.

This clonotype was observed a few times. The chain has TRBV7-9 and TRBJ2-5; no clear D gene. In germline, CDR1 is SEHNR, CDR2 FQNEAQ (reference sequence). Trimming removed 4 bases at V and 5 bases at J, with 11 bases between. This CDR3 has 13 amino acids. Here the CDR3 DNA reads TGTGCCAGCAGCTCCCCAGGATTCGAGACCCAGTACTTC. This gives the protein CASSSPGFETQYF.

This clonotype was observed a few times. The chain combines TRBV7-2 with TRBJ1-6; D remains ambiguous. The CDR3 sequence is 11 residues long. Germline CDR1 and CDR2: SGHTA and FQGNSA. V was shortened by 4 bases and J by 13 bases, with 8 bases between the two germline ends. CDR3 DNA sequence: TGTGCCAGCAGCTCCCAGTGGCCCCTCCACTTT. It codes for CASSSQWPLHF. Drawing the rest from reference TRBV7-2 and TRBJ1-6, the complete variable domain is GAGVSQSPSNKVTEKGKDVELRCDPISGHTALYWYRQSLGQGLEFLIYFQGNSAPDKSGLPSDRFSAERTGGSVSTLTIQRTQQEDSAVYLCASSSQWPLHFGNGTRLTVT.

This clonotype was counted between two and nine times. The chain joins TRBV7-6 to TRBJ2-7; 9 nucleotides agree with TRBD1. V shed 2 bases and J 6 bases; nucleotides not matched to a gene: 8. CDR3 length: 15 amino acids. Germline V gene lookup returns CDR1 SGHVS and CDR2 FNYEAQ. In nucleotides, the CDR3 is TGTGCCAGCAGCTTATTTGCGGGACAGGGATCCGAGCAGTACGTC. This encodes CASSLFAGQGSEQYV.

This chain links TRBV24-1 with TRBJ2-3, with 8 bases identical to TRBD1. V shed 9 bases and J 0 bases; nucleotides not matched to a gene: 4. Germline V lookup: CDR1 KGHDR, CDR2 SFDVKD. There are 14 residues in the CDR3. CDR3 loop: CATGTGGSTDTQYF. The DNA for the CDR3 is TGTGCCACCGGAACAGGGGGTAGCACAGATACGCAGTATTTT.

The gene calls are TRBV12-3 or TRBV12-4 and TRBJ1-5; D is unclear. Trimming removed 5 bases at V and 3 bases at J, with 17 bases between. The CDR3 covers 16 residues. Here the CDR3 reads CASSTSGGRINQPQHF. CDR3 nucleotides: TGTGCCAGCAGTACTTCTGGCGGACGGATCAATCAGCCCCAGCATTTT.

CDR3 residues: CSASRWGAAKNIQYF. As DNA, the CDR3 is TGCAGTGCTAGTAGGTGGGGGGCTGCCAAAAACATTCAGTACTTC. V and J are TRBV20-1 and TRBJ2-4; perhaps D is TRBD1 or TRBD2 (6 bases each). Per germline, CDR1 DFQATT and CDR2 SNEGSKA (reference sequence). The CDR3 is 15 amino acids. The germline V and J ends were trimmed by 3 bases and 1 base, with 13 bases remaining between them.

CDR3 region: CASTFGTGELFF. The CDR3 DNA follows: TGTGCCAGCACTTTCGGCACCGGGGAGCTGTTTTTT. The chain combines TRBV7-2 with TRBJ2-2; D remains ambiguous. With 7 bases removed from V and 4 bases from J, the gap between germline ends came to 7 bases. Germline V CDR1 and CDR2: SGHTA, FQGNSA. The CDR3 sequence is 12 residues long.

This clonotype turned up a few times. This chain links TRBV28 with TRBJ2-3, with 7 bases identical to TRBD2. Germline V lookup: CDR1 MDHEN, CDR2 SYDVKM. Losses at the gene ends were 2 bases for V and 1 base for J; bases not matched to a gene: 3. The CDR3 loop spans 15 amino acids. In DNA form, the CDR3 reads TGTGCCAGCAGTTTAGGGGGGGTAGGCACAGATACGCAGTATTTT. This sequence encodes CASSLGGVGTDTQYF. Together with reference TRBV28 and TRBJ2-3, the CDR3 gives the full variable domain: DVKVTQSSRYLVKRTGEKVFLECVQDMDHENMFWYRQDPGLGLRLIYFSYDVKMKEKGDIPEGYSVSREKKERFSLILESASTNQTSMYLCASSLGGVGTDTQYFGPGTRLTVL.

The sample holds a few counts of this clonotype. V gene TRBV7-3 combines with J gene TRBJ2-1; D is unclear. Germline CDR1 is SGHTA and CDR2 is FQGTGA. V lost 5 bases, J lost 7 bases, and 12 bases lay in between. CDR3 size: 13 residues. The CDR3: CASSPGRQNEQFF. The CDR3 nucleotides are TGTGCCAGCAGCCCTGGAAGACAAAATGAGCAGTTCTTC. Complete variable domain (other parts from reference TRBV7-3 and TRBJ2-1): GAGVSQTPSNKVTEKGKYVELRCDPISGHTALYWYRQSLGQGPEFLIYFQGTGAADDSGLPNDRFFAVRPEGSVSTLKIQRTERGDSAVYLCASSPGRQNEQFFGPGTRLTVL.

J is TRBJ2-7 and V is TRBV7-6; D may be TRBD1 or TRBD2 (5 bases each). The CDR3 extends over 13 amino acids. The V and J ends lost 5 bases and 4 bases respectively, with 12 bases between them. The germline V gene has CDR1 SGHVS and CDR2 FNYEAQ. CDR3 in DNA: TGTGCCAGCAGCCAGGGACCCAGGTACGAGCAGTACTTC. Amino acid sequence: CASSQGPRYEQYF.

The rearrangement uses TRBV5-1 and TRBJ2-5, with D possibly matching TRBD1 (7 bases). The CDR3 has 16 residues. In germline, CDR1 is SGHRS, CDR2 YFSETQ. Deletions cut 7 bases from V and 4 bases from J, with 23 bases between. The CDR3 loop is CASRRGDSELSETQYF. Written as DNA, the CDR3 is TGCGCCAGCCGCCGCGGGGACAGCGAACTATCAGAGACCCAGTACTTC.

V usage is TRBV6-6 and J usage is TRBJ1-1, with 7 bases lining up with TRBD1. Germline assignment: CDR1 MNHNY and CDR2 SVGAGI (reference sequence). The trim removed 8 bases at V and 7 bases at J, leaving 13 bases unmatched. The CDR3 runs 14 residues. The CDR3 DNA is TGTGCCAGCGGCGGACAGGAGGGCATATATGAAGCTTTCTTT. Amino acid sequence: CASGGQEGIYEAFF.